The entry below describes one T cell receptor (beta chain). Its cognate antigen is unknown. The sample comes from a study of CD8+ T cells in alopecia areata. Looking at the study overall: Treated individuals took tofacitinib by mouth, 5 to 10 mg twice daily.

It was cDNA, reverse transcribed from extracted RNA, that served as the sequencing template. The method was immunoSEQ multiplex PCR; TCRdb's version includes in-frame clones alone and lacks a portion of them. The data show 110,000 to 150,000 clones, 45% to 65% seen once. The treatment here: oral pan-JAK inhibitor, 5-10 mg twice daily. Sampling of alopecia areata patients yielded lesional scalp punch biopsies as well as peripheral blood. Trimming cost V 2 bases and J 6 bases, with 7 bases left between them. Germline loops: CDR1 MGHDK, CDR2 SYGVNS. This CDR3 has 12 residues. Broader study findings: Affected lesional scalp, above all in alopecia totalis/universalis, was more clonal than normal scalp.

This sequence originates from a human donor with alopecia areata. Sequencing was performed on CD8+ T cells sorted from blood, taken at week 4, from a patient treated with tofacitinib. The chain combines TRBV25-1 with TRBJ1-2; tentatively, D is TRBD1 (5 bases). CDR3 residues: CASSEGGDGYTF. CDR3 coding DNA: TGTGCCAGCAGTGAAGGAGGGGATGGCTACACCTTC.